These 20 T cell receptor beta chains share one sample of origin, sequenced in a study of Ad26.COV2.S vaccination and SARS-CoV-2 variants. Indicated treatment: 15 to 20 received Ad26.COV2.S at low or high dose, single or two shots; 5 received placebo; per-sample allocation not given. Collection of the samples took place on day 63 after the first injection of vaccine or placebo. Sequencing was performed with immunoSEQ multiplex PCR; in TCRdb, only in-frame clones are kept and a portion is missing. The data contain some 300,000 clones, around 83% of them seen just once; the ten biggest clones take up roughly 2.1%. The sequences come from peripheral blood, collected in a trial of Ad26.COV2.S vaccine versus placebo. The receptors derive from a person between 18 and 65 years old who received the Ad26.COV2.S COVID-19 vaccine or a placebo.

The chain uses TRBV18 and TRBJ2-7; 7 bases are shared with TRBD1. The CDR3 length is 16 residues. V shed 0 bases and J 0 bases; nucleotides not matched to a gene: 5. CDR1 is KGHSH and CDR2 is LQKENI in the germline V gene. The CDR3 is CASSPPSWDSSYEQYF. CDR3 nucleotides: TGTGCCAGCTCACCACCCTCGTGGGACAGCTCCTACGAGCAGTACTTC. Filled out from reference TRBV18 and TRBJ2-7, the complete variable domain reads NAGVMQNPRHLVRRRGQEARLRCSPMKGHSHVYWYRQLPEEGLKFMVYLQKENIIDESGMPKERFSAEFPKEGPSILRIQQVVRGDSAAYFCASSPPSWDSSYEQYFGPGTRLTVT.

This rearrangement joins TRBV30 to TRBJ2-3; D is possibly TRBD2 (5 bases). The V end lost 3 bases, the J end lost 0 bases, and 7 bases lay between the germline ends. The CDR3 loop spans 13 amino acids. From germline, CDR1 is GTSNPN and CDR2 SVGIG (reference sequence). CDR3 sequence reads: CAWRVASTDTQYF. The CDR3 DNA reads TGTGCCTGGAGGGTAGCGAGCACAGATACGCAGTATTTT.

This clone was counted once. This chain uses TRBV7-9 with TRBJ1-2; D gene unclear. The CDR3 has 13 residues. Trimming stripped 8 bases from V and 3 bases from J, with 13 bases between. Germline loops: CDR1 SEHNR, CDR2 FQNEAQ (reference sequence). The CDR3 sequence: CASWGREDYGYTF. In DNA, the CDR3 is TGTGCCAGCTGGGGTCGGGAAGACTATGGCTACACCTTC.

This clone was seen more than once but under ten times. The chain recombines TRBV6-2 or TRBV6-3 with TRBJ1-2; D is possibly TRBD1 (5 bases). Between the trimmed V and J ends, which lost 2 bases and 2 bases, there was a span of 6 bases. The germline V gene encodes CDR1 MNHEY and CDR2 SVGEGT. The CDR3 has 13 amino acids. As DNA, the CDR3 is TGTGCCAGCAGTTACCGGGACAACTATGGCTACACCTTC. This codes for CASSYRDNYGYTF.

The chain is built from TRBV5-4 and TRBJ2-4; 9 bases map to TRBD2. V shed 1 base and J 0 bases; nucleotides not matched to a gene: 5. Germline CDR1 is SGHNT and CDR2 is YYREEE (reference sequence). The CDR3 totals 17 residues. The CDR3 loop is CASSLSSGELAKNIQYF. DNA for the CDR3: TGTGCCAGCAGCTTGTCTAGCGGGGAGCTAGCCAAAAACATTCAGTACTTC.

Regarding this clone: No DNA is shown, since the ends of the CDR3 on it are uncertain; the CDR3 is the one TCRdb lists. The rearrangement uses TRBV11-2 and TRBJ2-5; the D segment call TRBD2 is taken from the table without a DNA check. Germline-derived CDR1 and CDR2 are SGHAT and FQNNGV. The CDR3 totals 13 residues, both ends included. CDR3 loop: CASSSSGQETQYF.

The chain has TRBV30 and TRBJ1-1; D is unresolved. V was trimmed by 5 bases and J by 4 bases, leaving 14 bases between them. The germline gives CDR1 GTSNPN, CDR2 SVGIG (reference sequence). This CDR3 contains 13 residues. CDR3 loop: CAWVYSEVTEAFF. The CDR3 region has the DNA TGTGCCTGGGTGTATAGCGAGGTCACTGAAGCTTTCTTT.

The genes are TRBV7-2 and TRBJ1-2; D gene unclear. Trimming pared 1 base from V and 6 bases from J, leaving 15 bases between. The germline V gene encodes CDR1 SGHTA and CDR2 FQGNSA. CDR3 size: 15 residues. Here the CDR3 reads CASSLVKQLGNGYTF. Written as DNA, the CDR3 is TGTGCCAGCAGCTTAGTCAAACAGCTGGGTAATGGCTACACCTTC.

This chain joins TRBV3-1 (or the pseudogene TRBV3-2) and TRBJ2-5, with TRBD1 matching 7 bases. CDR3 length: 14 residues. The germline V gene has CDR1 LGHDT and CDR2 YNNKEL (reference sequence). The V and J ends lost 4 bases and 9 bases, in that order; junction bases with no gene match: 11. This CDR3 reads CASSPERGGMAQYF. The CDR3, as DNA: TGTGCCAGCAGCCCCGAAAGAGGGGGCATGGCCCAGTACTTC.

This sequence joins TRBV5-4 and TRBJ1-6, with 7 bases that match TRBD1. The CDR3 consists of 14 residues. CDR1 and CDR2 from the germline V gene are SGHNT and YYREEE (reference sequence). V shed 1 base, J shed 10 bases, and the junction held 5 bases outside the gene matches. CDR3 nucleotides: TGTGCCAGCAGCTTGCGACAGGGAGGGTCACCCCTCCACTTT. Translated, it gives CASSLRQGGSPLHF.

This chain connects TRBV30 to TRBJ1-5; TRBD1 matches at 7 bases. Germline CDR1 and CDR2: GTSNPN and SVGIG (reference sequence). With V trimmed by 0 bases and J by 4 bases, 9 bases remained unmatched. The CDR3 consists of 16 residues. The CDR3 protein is CAWSVRPGGTNQPQHF. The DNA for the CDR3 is TGTGCCTGGAGTGTACGTCCAGGGGGGACTAATCAGCCCCAGCATTTT.

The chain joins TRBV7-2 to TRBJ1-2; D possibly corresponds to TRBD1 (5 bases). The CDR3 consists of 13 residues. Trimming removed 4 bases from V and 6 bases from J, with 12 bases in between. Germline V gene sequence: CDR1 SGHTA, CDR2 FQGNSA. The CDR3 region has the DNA TGTGCCAGCAGCTCCTTTATGGGGGATGGCTACACCTTC. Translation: CASSSFMGDGYTF.

The CDR3 region is CATSRESDTEAFF. DNA for the CDR3: TGTGCCACCAGCAGAGAGTCTGACACTGAAGCTTTCTTT. The J gene is TRBJ1-1, the V gene TRBV15; D gene unclear. The CDR3 extends over 13 amino acids. Deletions cut 0 bases from V and 3 bases from J, with 5 bases between. Per the germline V gene, CDR1 is LNHNV and CDR2 is YYDKDF (reference sequence).

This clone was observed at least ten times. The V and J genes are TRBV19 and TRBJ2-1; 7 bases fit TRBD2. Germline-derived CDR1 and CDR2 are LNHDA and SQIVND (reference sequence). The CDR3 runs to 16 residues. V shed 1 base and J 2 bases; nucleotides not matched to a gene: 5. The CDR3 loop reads CASSIVGGIPYNEQFF. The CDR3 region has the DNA TGTGCCAGTAGTATAGTCGGGGGGATCCCCTACAATGAGCAGTTCTTC.

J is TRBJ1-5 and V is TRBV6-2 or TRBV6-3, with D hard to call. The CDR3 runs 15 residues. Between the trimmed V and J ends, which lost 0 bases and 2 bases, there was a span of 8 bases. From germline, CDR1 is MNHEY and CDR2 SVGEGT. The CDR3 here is CASSYSDKGNQPQHF. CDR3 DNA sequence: TGTGCCAGCAGTTACTCTGACAAAGGCAATCAGCCCCAGCATTTT.

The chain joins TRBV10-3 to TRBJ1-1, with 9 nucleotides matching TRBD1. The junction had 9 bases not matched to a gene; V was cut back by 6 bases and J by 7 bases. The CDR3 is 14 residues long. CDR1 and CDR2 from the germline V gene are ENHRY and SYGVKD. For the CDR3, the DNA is TGTGCCATCAGGGAGACAGGGGGTATAGGTGAAGCTTTCTTT. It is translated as CAIRETGGIGEAFF.

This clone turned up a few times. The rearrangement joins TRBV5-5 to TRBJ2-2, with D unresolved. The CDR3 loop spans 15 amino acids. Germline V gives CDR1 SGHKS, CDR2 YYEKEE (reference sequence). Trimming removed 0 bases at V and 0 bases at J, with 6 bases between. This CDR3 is CASSLVLTNTGELFF. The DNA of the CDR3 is TGTGCCAGCAGCTTGGTACTAACGAACACCGGGGAGCTGTTTTTT.

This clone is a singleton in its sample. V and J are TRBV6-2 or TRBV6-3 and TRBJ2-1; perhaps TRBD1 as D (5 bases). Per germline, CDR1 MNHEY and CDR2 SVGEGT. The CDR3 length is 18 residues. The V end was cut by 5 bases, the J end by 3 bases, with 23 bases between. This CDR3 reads CASSASPPGLPFYNEQFF. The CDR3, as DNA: TGTGCCAGCAGTGCTTCTCCCCCAGGGCTCCCCTTCTACAATGAGCAGTTCTTC.

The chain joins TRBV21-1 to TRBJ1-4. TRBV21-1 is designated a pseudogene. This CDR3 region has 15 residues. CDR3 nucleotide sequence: TGTGCCAGCACCCCCTCTCGGAGACCCGCGGAAAAACTGTTTTTT. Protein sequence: CASTPSRRPAEKLFF.

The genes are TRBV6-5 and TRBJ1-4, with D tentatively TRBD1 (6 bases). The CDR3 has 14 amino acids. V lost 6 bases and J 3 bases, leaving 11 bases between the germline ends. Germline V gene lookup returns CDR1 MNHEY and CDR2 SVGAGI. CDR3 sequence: CASSPTGSNEKLFF. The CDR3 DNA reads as TGTGCCAGCAGCCCGACAGGTTCTAATGAAAAACTGTTTTTT.